Shown below are 8 T cell receptor beta chains from a single sample sequenced in a study of early T cells in non-severe SARS-CoV-2 infection. TCRdb re-derived calls from the 5' RACE reads in MiXCR, one entry per CDR3 protein. Altogether 21,000 or so distinct CDR3 sequences are present, less than 6.5% being singletons, with the ten largest covering about 10%. The sequenced material came from whole blood. The receptors were gathered from an adult who was a healthcare worker with PCR-confirmed SARS-CoV-2 infection or an uninfected control (not recorded which).

This clonotype was detected ten times or more. The chain is built from TRBV12-3 or TRBV12-4 and TRBJ2-5; D remains unclear. V lost 8 bases and J lost 5, with 12 bases in between. This CDR3 region has 12 residues. Here the CDR3 reads CASGLRAETQYF. The CDR3 nucleotides read TGTGCCAGCGGATTAAGGGCTGAGACCCAGTACTTC.

The rearrangement links TRBV24-1 to TRBJ1-1; D is perhaps TRBD1 (5 bases). Trimming took 3 bases from V and 6 from J, leaving 10 bases between them. CDR1 and CDR2 (germline): KGHDR, SFDVKD. This CDR3 has 13 residues. The CDR3 sequence is CATSDGTRPEAFF. CDR3 nucleotide sequence: TGTGCCACCAGTGATGGGACGCGTCCTGAAGCTTTCTTT.

This clonotype has at least ten counts. DNA for the CDR3: TGTGCCAGCAGTCCCTCCACCATAAGCACAGATACGCAGTATTTT. Translation: CASSPSTISTDTQYF. The chain employs TRBV28 and TRBJ2-3, with D uncertain. Germline CDR1 reads MDHEN; CDR2 reads SYDVKM. With 5 bases removed from V and 0 bases from J, the gap between germline ends came to 12 bases. CDR3 length equals 15 residues.

Of note for this clonotype: A clone one base away is much larger, so this may be a read error. In this CDR3 the conserved last residue, phenylalanine or tryptophan, is missing, so a read error is likely. This chain uses TRBV12-3 or TRBV12-4 with TRBJ1-1; perhaps TRBD1 as D (5 bases). The ends were cut back, 5 bases at V and 3 bases at J, with 13 bases in the middle. This CDR3 has 14 residues. The CDR3 is CASSIQGRHTEAFS. Written as DNA, the CDR3 is TGTGCCAGCAGTATCCAGGGCCGGCACACTGAAGCTTTCTCT.

This clonotype was detected ten times or more. The V and J genes are TRBV28 and TRBJ2-7; TRBD2 matches at 11 bases. After removal of 6 bases from V and 2 bases from J, the junction contained 12 bases not matched to a gene. CDR3 size: 17 residues. CDR1 is MDHEN and CDR2 is SYDVKM in the germline V gene. The CDR3 DNA reads as TGTGCCAGCAGCCCCGACAAGGGACTAGCGGTACCCTACGAGCAGTACGTC. Its translation: CASSPDKGLAVPYEQYV.

For this clonotype: A much larger clone differs from this one at a single base, so this may be a read error. The chain is built from TRBV30 and TRBJ2-1, with TRBD2 matching 7 bases. Germline lookup yields CDR1 GTSNPN and CDR2 SVGIG (reference sequence). The CDR3 consists of 13 residues. Written as DNA, the CDR3 is TGTGTCTGGAGCCGACTAGCCCCCAATGAGCAGTTCTTC. Protein sequence: CVWSRLAPNEQFF. Full variable domain (rest looked up from reference TRBV30 and TRBJ2-1): SQTIHQWPATLVQPVGSPLSLECTVEGTSNPNLYWYRQAAGRGLQLLFYSVGIGQISSEVPQNLSASRPQDRQFILSSKKLLLSDSGFYLCVWSRLAPNEQFFGPGTRLTVL.

At least ten counts were recorded for this clonotype. The chain has TRBV5-1 and TRBJ2-1; possible D gene TRBD2, 5 bases. Germline assignment: CDR1 SGHRS and CDR2 YFSETQ. This CDR3 has 15 residues. The germline V and J ends were trimmed by 1 base and 5 bases, with 13 bases remaining between them. CDR3 sequence reads: CASSLWERRDNEQFF. CDR3 nucleotides: TGCGCCAGCAGCTTGTGGGAGCGTAGAGACAATGAGCAGTTCTTC.

In this sample, this clonotype turned up many times. The gene calls are TRBV29-1 and TRBJ2-7, with 8 bases that match TRBD1. Germline V CDR1 and CDR2: SQVTM, ANQGSEA. With V trimmed by 0 bases and J by 2 bases, 9 bases remained unmatched. The CDR3 loop spans 16 amino acids. The CDR3 coding sequence is TGCAGCGTTGAAGATTTGGTTGGACAGGGCACCTACGAGCAGTACTTC. Translation gives CSVEDLVGQGTYEQYF.